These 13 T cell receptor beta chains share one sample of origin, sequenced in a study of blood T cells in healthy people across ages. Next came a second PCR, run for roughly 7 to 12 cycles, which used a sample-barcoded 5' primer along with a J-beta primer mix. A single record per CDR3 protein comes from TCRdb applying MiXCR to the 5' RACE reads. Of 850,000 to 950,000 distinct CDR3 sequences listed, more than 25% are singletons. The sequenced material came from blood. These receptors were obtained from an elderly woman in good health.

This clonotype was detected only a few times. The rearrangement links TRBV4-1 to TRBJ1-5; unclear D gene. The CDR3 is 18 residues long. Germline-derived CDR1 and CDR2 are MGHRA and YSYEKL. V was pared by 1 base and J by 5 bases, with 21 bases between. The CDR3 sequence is CASSQVLRLEVRDQPQHF. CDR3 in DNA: TGCGCCAGCAGCCAAGTTCTTAGGCTTGAGGTACGGGATCAGCCCCAGCATTTT.

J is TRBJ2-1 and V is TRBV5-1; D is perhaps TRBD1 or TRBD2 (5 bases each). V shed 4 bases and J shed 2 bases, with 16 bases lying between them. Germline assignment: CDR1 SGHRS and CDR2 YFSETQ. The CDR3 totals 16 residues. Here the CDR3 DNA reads TGCGCCAGCAGCCCAGACTCGCCGGGGCCCTACAATGAGCAGTTCTTC. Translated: CASSPDSPGPYNEQFF.

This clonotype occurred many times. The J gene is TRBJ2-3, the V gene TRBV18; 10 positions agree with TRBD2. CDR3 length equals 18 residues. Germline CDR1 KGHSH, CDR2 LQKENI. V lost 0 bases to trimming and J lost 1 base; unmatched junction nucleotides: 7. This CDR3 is CASSPPRTSGPRTDTQYF. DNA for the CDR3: TGTGCCAGCTCACCACCCCGGACTAGCGGTCCACGCACAGATACGCAGTATTTT.

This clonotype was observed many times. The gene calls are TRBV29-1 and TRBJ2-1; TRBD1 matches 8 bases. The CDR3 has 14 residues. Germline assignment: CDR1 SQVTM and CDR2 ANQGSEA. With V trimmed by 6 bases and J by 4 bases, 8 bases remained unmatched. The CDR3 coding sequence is TGCAGCGTCCGACCCGGGACAGGTTACAATGAGCAGTTCTTC. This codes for CSVRPGTGYNEQFF.

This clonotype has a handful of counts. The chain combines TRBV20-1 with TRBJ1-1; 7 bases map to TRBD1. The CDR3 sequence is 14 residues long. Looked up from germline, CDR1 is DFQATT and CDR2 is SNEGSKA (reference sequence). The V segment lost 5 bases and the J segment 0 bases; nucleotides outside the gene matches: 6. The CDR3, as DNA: TGCAGTGCTGGAAGGGGACAGTTGAACACTGAAGCTTTCTTT. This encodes CSAGRGQLNTEAFF.

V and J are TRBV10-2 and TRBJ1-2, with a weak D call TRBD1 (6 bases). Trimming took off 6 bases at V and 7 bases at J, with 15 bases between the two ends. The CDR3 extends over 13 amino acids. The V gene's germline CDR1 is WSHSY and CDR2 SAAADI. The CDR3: CASRTGSMAGYTF. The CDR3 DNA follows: TGCGCCAGCAGGACAGGTTCAATGGCTGGCTACACCTTC.

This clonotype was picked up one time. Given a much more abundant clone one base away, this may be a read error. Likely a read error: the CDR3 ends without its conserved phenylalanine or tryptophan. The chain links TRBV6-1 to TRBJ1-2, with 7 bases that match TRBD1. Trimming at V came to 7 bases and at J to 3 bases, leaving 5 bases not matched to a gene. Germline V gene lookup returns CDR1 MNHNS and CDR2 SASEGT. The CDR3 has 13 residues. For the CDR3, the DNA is TGTGCCAGCAACATTGACAGGGACTATGGCTACACCATC. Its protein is CASNIDRDYGYTI.

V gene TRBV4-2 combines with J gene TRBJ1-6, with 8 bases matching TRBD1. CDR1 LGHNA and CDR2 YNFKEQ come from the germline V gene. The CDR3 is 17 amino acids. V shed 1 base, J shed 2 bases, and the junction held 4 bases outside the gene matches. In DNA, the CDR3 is TGTGCCAGCAGCCAAGCCCCGGACAGGGCCTATAATTCACCCCTCCACTTT. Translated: CASSQAPDRAYNSPLHF.

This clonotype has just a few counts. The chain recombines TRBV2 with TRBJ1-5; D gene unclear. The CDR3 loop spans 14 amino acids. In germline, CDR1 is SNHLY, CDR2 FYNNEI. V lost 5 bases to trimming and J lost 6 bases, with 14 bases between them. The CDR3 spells CASSPEPRPQPQHF. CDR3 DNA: TGTGCCAGCAGTCCCGAACCAAGGCCTCAGCCCCAGCATTTT.

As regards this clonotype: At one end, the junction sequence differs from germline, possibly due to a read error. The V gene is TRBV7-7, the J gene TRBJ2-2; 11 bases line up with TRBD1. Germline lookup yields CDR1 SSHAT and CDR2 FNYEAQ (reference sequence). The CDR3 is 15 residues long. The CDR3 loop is CASSAGTGGTGELFF. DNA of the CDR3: TGTGCTAGCAGCGCCGGGACAGGGGGCACCGGGGAGCTGTTTTTT.

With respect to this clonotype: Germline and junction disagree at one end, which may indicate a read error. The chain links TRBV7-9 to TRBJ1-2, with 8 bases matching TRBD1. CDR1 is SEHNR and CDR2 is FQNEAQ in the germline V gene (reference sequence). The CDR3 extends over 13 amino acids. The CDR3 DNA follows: TGTGCCTGCAGCTTGACAGGGGCGGATGGCTACACCTTC. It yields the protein CACSLTGADGYTF.

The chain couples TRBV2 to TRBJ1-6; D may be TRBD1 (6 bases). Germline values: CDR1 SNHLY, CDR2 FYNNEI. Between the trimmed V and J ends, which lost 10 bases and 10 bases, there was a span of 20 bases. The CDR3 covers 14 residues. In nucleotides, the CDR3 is TGTGCCACCGCACAGGGTAAGACCGGATCACCCCTCCACTTT. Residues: CATAQGKTGSPLHF.

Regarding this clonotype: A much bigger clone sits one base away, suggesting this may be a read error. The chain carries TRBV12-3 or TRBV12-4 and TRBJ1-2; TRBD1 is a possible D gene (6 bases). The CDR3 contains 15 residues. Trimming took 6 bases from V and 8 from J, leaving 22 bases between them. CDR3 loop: CASSQILQGGRGYTF. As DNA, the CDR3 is TGTGCCAGCAGCCAAATACTACAGGGAGGAAGAGGCTACACCTTC.